The TCR beta chain under discussion was sequenced for a study of T cell responses to AZD1222 COVID-19 vaccine. The count of this clone is one. Germline CDR1 reads KGHSH; CDR2 reads LQKENI. Losses at the gene ends were 1 base for V and 5 bases for J; bases not matched to a gene: 17. The CDR3 length is 19 residues. Method: immunoSEQ multiplex PCR; TCRdb's copy keeps in-frame clones and lacks some. The sample shows 75,000 to 90,000 clones, 75% to 90% of them seen only once. The V gene is TRBV18, the J gene TRBJ1-2, with TRBD1 matching over 9 bases. The specimen was peripheral blood, collected on day 0 of AZD1222 vaccination. This sequence was found in an adult in good health. The CDR3, as DNA: TGTGCCAGCTCACCACGCTCAAATCGCGGGACAGGGAAATCATATGGCTACACCTTC. Translation: CASSPRSNRGTGKSYGYTF. The full variable domain, rest sourced from reference TRBV18 and TRBJ1-2, is NAGVMQNPRHLVRRRGQEARLRCSPMKGHSHVYWYRQLPEEGLKFMVYLQKENIIDESGMPKERFSAEFPKEGPSILRIQQVVRGDSAAYFCASSPRSNRGTGKSYGYTFGSGTRLTVV.